One sample yielded the 2 T cell receptor beta chains listed below, sequenced in a study of identical twins. One entry per CDR3 protein, called by TCRdb with MiXCR from the 5' RACE reads. The data show more than 350,000 distinct CDR3 sequences, with 9% to 10% seen just once and roughly 9% held by the top ten. Input material: naive T cells sorted from blood. The receptor source for this set is a woman in her forties or fifties in good health.

This clonotype was detected many times. This chain connects TRBV27 to TRBJ2-2; D call uncertain. This CDR3 spans 12 amino acids. The germline CDR1 and CDR2 sequences are MNHEY and SMNVEV (reference sequence). V was pared by 3 bases and J by 6 bases, with 5 bases between. CDR3: CASSFPAGELFF. The CDR3 DNA follows: TGTGCCAGCAGTTTCCCTGCCGGGGAGCTGTTTTTT.

The table lists this clonotype with a few counts. This chain uses TRBV7-2 with TRBJ2-4, with D possibly called TRBD1 or TRBD2 (5 bases each). Germline V lookup: CDR1 SGHTA, CDR2 FQGNSA. This CDR3 is built from 16 residues. Between the trimmed V and J ends, which lost 0 bases and 2 bases, there was a span of 11 bases. This CDR3 reads CASSLAGAGTKNIQYF. The CDR3 nucleotides are TGTGCCAGCAGCTTAGCAGGGGCCGGGACCAAAAACATTCAGTACTTC.